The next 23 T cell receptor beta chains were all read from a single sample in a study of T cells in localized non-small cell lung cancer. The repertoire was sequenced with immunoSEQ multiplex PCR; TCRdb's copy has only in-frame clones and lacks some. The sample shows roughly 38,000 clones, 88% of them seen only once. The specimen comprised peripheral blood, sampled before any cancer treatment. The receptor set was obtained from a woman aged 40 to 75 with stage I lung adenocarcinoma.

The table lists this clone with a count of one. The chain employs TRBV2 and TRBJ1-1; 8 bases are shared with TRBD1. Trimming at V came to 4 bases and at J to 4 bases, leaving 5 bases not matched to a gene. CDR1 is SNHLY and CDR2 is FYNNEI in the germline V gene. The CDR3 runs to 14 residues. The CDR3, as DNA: TGTGCCAGCAGTGGGGTCACAGGGGGCACTGAAGCTTTCTTT. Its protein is CASSGVTGGTEAFF.

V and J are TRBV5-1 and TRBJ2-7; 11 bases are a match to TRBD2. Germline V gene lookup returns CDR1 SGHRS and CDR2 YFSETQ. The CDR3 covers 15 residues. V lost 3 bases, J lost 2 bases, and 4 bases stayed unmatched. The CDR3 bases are TGCGCCAGCAGCTCGACTAGCGGGACCCCCTACGAGCAGTACTTC. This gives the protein CASSSTSGTPYEQYF.

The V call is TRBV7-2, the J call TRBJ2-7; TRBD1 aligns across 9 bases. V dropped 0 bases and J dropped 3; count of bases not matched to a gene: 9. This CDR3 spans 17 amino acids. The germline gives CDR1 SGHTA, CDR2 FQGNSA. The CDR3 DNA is TGTGCCAGCAGCTTAGCGGGACAGGGCCCTCGGAGCTACGAGCAGTACTTC. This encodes CASSLAGQGPRSYEQYF.

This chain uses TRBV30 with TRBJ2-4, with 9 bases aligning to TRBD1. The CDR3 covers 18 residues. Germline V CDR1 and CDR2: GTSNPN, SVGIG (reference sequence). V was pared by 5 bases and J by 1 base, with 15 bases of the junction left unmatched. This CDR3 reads CAWETGGTSYAAKNIQYF. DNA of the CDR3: TGTGCCTGGGAGACAGGGGGTACGTCTTATGCGGCCAAAAACATTCAGTACTTC.

CDR3 loop: CASSTGTANTGELFF. Here the CDR3 DNA reads TGCGCCAGCAGCACCGGGACAGCGAACACCGGGGAGCTGTTTTTT. This sequence joins TRBV5-1 and TRBJ2-2; 7 positions agree with TRBD1. The CDR3 is made up of 15 amino acids. The ends lost 4 bases at V and 0 bases at J; junction bases unmatched: 3. The germline V gene has CDR1 SGHRS and CDR2 YFSETQ.

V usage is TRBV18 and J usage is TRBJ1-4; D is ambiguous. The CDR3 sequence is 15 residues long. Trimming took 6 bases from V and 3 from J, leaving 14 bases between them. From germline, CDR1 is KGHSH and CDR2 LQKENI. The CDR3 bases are TGTGCCAGCTCGCCCCCAAGTAGGCCTAATGAAAAACTGTTTTTT. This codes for CASSPPSRPNEKLFF.

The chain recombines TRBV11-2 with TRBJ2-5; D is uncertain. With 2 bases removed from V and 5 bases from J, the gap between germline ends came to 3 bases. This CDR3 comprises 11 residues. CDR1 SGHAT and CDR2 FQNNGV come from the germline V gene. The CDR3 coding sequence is TGTGCCAGCAGCTTAATGGAGACCCAGTACTTC. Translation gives CASSLMETQYF.

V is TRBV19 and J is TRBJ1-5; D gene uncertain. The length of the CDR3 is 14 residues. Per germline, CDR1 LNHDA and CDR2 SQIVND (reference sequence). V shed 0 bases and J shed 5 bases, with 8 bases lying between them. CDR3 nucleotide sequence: TGTGCCAGTAGTATAGAAGTTGCCGATCAGCCCCAGCATTTT. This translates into CASSIEVADQPQHF.

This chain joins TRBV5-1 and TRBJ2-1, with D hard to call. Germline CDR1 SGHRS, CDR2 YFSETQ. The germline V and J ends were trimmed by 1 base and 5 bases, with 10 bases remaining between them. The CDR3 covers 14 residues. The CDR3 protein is CASSLSSVNNEQFF. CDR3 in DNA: TGCGCCAGCAGCTTGAGTTCGGTGAACAATGAGCAGTTCTTC.

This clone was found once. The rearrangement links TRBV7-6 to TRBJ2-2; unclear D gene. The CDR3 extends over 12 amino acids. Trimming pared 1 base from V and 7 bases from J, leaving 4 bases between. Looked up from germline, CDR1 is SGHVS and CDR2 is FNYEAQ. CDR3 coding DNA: TGTGCCAGCAGCTTAGTTCTCGGGGAGCTGTTTTTT. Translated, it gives CASSLVLGELFF.

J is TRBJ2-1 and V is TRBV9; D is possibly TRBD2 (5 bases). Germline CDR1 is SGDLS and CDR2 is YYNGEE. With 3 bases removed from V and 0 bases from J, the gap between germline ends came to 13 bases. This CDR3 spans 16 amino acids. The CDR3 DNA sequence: TGTGCCAGCAGCGGGAGGCAGGTCAGCTCCTACAATGAGCAGTTCTTC. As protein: CASSGRQVSSYNEQFF.

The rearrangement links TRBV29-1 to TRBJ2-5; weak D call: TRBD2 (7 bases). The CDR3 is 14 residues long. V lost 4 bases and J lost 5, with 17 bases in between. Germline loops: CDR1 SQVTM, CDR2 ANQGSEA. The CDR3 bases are TGCAGCGTTGTGGGGGCGGGGGCTGGTGAGACCCAGTACTTC. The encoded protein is CSVVGAGAGETQYF.

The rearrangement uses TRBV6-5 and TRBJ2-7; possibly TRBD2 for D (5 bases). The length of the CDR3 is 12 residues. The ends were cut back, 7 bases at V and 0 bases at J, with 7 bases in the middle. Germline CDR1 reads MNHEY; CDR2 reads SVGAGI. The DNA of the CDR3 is TGTGCCAGCATTGAGGGCTCCTACGAGCAGTACTTC. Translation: CASIEGSYEQYF.

CDR3 in amino acids: CASSILFGREAYEQYF. CDR3 nucleotide sequence: TGTGCCAGTAGTATTCTATTCGGGAGGGAGGCCTACGAGCAGTACTTC. The chain has TRBV19 and TRBJ2-7; 8 bases are a match to TRBD2. Germline CDR1 and CDR2: LNHDA and SQIVND (reference sequence). Trimming took 3 bases from V and 2 from J; bases not matched to a gene: 9. The CDR3 loop spans 16 amino acids.

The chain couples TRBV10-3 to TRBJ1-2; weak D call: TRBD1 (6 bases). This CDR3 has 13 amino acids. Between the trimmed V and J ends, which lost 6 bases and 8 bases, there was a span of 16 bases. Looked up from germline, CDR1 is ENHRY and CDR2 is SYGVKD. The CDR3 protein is CAISPTGKDGYTF. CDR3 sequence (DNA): TGTGCCATCAGCCCTACAGGGAAGGACGGCTACACCTTC.

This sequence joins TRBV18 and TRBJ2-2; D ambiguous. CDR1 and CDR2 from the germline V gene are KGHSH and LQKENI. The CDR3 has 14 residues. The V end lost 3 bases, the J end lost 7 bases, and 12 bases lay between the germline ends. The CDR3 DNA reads TGTGCCAGCTCACCTAGTGATGTCAGCGGGGAGCTGTTTTTT. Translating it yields CASSPSDVSGELFF.

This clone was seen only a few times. This chain's CDR3 is CASKRDRSLARAQSNTGELFF. As DNA, the CDR3 is TGTGCCAGTAAGCGAGACAGATCCCTAGCACGAGCACAATCCAACACCGGGGAGCTGTTTTTT. The chain uses TRBV19 and TRBJ2-2; D tentatively fits TRBD1 or TRBD2 (5 bases each). V lost 7 bases, J lost 2 bases, and 32 bases lay in between. In germline, CDR1 is LNHDA, CDR2 SQIVND (reference sequence). The CDR3 extends over 21 amino acids.

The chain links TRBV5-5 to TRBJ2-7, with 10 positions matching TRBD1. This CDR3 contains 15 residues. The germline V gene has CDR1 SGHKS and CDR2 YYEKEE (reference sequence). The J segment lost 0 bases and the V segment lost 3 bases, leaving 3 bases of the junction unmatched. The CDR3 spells CASSWDRGGSYEQYF. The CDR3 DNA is TGTGCCAGCAGCTGGGACAGGGGTGGCTCCTACGAGCAGTACTTC.

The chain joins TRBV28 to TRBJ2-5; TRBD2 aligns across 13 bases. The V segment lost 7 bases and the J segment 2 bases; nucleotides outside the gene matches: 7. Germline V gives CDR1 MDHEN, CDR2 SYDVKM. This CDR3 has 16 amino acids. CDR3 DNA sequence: TGTGCCAGCACTTTGGGACTAGCGGGAACACAAGAGACCCAGTACTTC. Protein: CASTLGLAGTQETQYF.

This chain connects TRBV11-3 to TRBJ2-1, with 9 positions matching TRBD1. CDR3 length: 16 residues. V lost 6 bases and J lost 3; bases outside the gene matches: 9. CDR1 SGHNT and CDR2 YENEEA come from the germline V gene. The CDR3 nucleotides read TGTGCCAGCAGAAAACAGGGGGCGAAGGGCTACAATGAGCAGTTCTTC. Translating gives CASRKQGAKGYNEQFF.

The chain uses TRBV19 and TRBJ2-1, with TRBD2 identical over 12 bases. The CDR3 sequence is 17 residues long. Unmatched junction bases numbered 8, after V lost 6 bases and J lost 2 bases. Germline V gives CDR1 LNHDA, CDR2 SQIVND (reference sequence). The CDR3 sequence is CASSPGGLAGPYNEQFF. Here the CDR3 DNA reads TGTGCCAGTAGCCCAGGGGGACTAGCGGGCCCCTACAATGAGCAGTTCTTC.

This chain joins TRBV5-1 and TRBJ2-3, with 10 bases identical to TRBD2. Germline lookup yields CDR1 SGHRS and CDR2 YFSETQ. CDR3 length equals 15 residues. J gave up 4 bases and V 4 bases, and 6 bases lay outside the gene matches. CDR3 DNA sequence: TGCGCCAGCAGCCCGCGGAGCGGGAGGGCAGATACGCAGTATTTT. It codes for CASSPRSGRADTQYF.

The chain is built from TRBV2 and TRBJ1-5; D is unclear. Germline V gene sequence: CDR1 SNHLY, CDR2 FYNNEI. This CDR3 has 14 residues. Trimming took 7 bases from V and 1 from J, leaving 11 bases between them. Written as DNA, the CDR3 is TGTGCCAGCATGCAAAGGGAGAGCAATCAGCCCCAGCATTTT. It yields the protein CASMQRESNQPQHF. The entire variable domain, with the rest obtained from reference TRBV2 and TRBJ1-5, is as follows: EPEVTQTPSHQVTQMGQEVILRCVPISNHLYFYWYRQILGQKVEFLVSFYNNEISEKSEIFDDQFSVERPDGSNFTLKIRSTKLEDSAMYFCASMQRESNQPQHFGDGTRLSIL.